A selection of T cell receptor beta chains follows, all from one sample in a study of blood T cells in healthy people across ages. TCRdb processed the 5' RACE reads anew with MiXCR; each CDR3 protein has one entry. The data show over 1,500,000 distinct CDR3 sequences, roughly two fifths seen once. The material sequenced was blood. The origin of the receptors is a human donor in good health. The CDR3 runs from the conserved cysteine through the conserved F or W. D genes are given only for firm matches. Some rows have no size entry. The others give once, few or many, or a class for an expanded clone.

d_call clone_size j_call v_call cdr3_aa cdr3_nt
. few TRBJ1-5 TRBV7-2 CASSLSRRQPQHF TGTGCCAGCAGCTTATCGCGTCGGCAGCCCCAGCATTTT
TRBD2 . TRBJ2-3 TRBV5-4 CASSLNSGGRTDTQYF TGTGCCAGCAGCTTAAATAGCGGGGGAAGGACAGATACGCAGTATTTT
. . TRBJ1-1 TRBV5-1 CASRSDRAAEAFF TGCGCCAGCAGATCAGATAGGGCAGCCGAAGCTTTCTTT
. . TRBJ2-1 TRBV4-1 CASSLLSTPGTSNEQFF TGCGCCAGCAGCCTACTATCAACACCGGGAACTAGCAATGAGCAGTTCTTC
. . TRBJ2-3 TRBV20-1 CSARAPPLATHYEQYF TGCAGTGCTAGAGCCCCCCCACTAGCCACCCACTACGAGCAGTATTTT
TRBD1 few TRBJ1-2 TRBV4-1 CASSQEAGQGNGYTF TGCGCCAGCAGCCAAGAAGCGGGACAGGGGAATGGCTACACCTTC
. . TRBJ1-5 TRBV5-6 CASSLTGRHQPQHF TGTGCCAGCAGCTTAACAGGGCGGCATCAGCCCCAGCATTTT
. . TRBJ1-5 TRBV28 CASSLLQREVGQPQHF TGTGCCAGCAGTTTACTACAGAGGGAGGTAGGTCAGCCCCAGCATTTT
TRBD2 few TRBJ2-1 TRBV12-3/TRBV12-4 CATTTSGVYNEQFF TGTGCCACTACGACTAGCGGGGTCTACAATGAGCAGTTCTTC
TRBD2 few TRBJ2-1 TRBV4-2 CASSQLAGGPNEQFF TGTGCCAGCAGCCAGCTAGCGGGGGGCCCCAATGAGCAGTTCTTC
. few TRBJ1-2 TRBV10-3 CAISEGANRGNYGYTF TGTGCCATCAGTGAGGGGGCGAATAGGGGCAACTATGGCTACACCTTC
. . TRBJ2-5 TRBV5-4 CASSVFGAETQYF TGTGCCAGCAGCGTATTCGGGGCTGAGACCCAGTACTTC
. few TRBJ2-4 TRBV6-5 CASSYSRRAKNIQYF TGTGCCAGCAGTTACTCAAGGAGAGCCAAAAACATTCAGTACTTC
. . TRBJ2-2 TRBV19 CASSTGPRELFF TGTGCCAGTAGTACTGGGCCTAGGGAGCTGTTTTTT
. . TRBJ1-6 TRBV11-2 CASSQVPGPLHF TGTGCCAGCAGCCAGGTGCCAGGGCCCCTCCACTTT
. . TRBJ2-1 TRBV7-8 CASSSRTEIYNEQFF TGTGCCAGCAGCTCACGGACAGAGATTTACAATGAGCAGTTCTTC
TRBD2 . TRBJ2-7 TRBV7-2 CASSLVSSGGLSYEQYF TGTGCCAGCAGCTTAGTCTCTAGCGGGGGCCTCTCCTACGAGCAGTACTTC
TRBD2 . TRBJ2-3 TRBV11-2 CASSLGVVSGDSSTDTQYF TGTGCCAGCAGCTTGGGGGTGGTTAGCGGGGACTCTAGCACAGATACGCAGTATTTT
TRBD1 few TRBJ2-1 TRBV29-1 CSVDSLTGNNEQFF TGCAGCGTTGACTCGTTGACAGGGAACAATGAGCAGTTCTTC
TRBD2 . TRBJ2-1 TRBV10-3 CAISAEAGVSEQFF TGTGCCATCAGTGCAGAGGCGGGGGTCTCTGAGCAGTTCTTC
. . TRBJ2-1 TRBV11-1 CASSLGPGQPGEFF TGTGCCAGCAGCCTGGGACCGGGACAGCCGGGGGAGTTCTTC
. few TRBJ2-1 TRBV12-3/TRBV12-4 CASSLALGRSNEQFF TGTGCCAGCAGTTTAGCCTTAGGACGGAGCAATGAGCAGTTCTTC
TRBD2 . TRBJ2-3 TRBV7-2 CASKTSGYTDTQYF TGTGCCAGCAAGACTAGCGGGTACACAGATACGCAGTATTTT
TRBD2 . TRBJ2-7 TRBV9 CASSVGVAGGPGEQYF TGTGCCAGCAGCGTAGGTGTAGCGGGGGGGCCTGGCGAGCAGTACTTC
. few TRBJ1-1 TRBV28 CASSSTGLLGGGEAFF TGTGCCAGCAGTTCCACAGGCCTGCTTGGCGGGGGCGAAGCTTTCTTT
TRBD1 . TRBJ2-1 TRBV13 CASSLVRQGASYNEQFF TGTGCCAGCAGCCTAGTCCGACAGGGGGCCTCCTACAATGAGCAGTTCTTC
. . TRBJ2-3 TRBV24-1 CATNDRNSDTQYF TGTGCCACCAACGACAGGAACTCAGATACGCAGTATTTT
. . TRBJ2-1 TRBV20-1 CSASSLALLGTGSYNEQFF TGCAGTGCTAGTAGTTTAGCCTTACTAGGGACGGGCTCCTACAATGAGCAGTTCTTC
. . TRBJ1-6 TRBV15 CATSRVGGANSPLHF TGTGCCACCAGCAGAGTCGGGGGAGCAAATTCACCCCTCCACTTT
. . TRBJ2-7 TRBV29-1 CSVYTGPPLYEQYF TGCAGCGTTTACACAGGTCCCCCCCTCTACGAGCAGTACTTC
. . TRBJ1-5 TRBV7-2 CASSLVHLDQPQHF TGTGCCAGCAGCTTAGTACATCTGGATCAGCCCCAGCATTTT
TRBD2 . TRBJ2-7 TRBV5-1 CTSSPSGDYEQYF TGCACCAGCAGCCCTAGCGGGGACTACGAGCAGTACTTC
. . TRBJ1-5 TRBV12-5 CASGLEGGQPQHF TGTGCTAGTGGTTTGGAGGGGGGTCAGCCCCAGCATTTT
. . TRBJ2-7 TRBV10-3 CAIASQAAYEQYF TGTGCCATTGCCTCCCAGGCGGCCTACGAGCAGTACTTC
TRBD1 . TRBJ2-2 TRBV9 CASSVGGQPNAGELFF TGTGCCAGCAGCGTAGGGGGACAGCCGAACGCCGGGGAGCTGTTTTTT
. . TRBJ2-5 TRBV16 CASSQARDNEQYF TGTGCCAGCAGCCAGGCTAGGGACAATGAGCAGTACTTC
TRBD2 . TRBJ2-3 TRBV7-3 CASSLTVVAGDTQYF TGTGCCAGCAGCTTAACGGTGGTAGCGGGGGATACGCAGTATTTT
. . TRBJ1-2 TRBV28 CASRRTASNYGYTF TGTGCCAGCAGAAGGACAGCCTCTAACTATGGCTACACCTTC
TRBD1 . TRBJ2-1 TRBV7-7 CASSVPRGNQFF TGTGCCAGCAGCGTACCCAGGGGGAATCAGTTCTTC
TRBD1 . TRBJ2-1 TRBV18 CASSPGQPTDEQFF TGTGCCAGCTCACCGGGACAGCCCACCGATGAGCAGTTCTTC
. . TRBJ2-7 TRBV13 CASSQEESEQYF TGTGCCAGCAGTCAAGAGGAGAGCGAGCAGTACTTC
. . TRBJ1-2 TRBV3-1 CASSQVAREAPGYTF TGTGCCAGCAGCCAAGTCGCCCGGGAGGCTCCAGGCTACACCTTC
. . TRBJ1-1 TRBV6-6 CASTQGGAGTEAFF TGTGCCAGCACTCAAGGGGGGGCTGGCACTGAAGCTTTCTTT
. . TRBJ2-7 TRBV2 CASSREHSDEQYF TGTGCCAGCAGTCGTGAACATAGCGACGAGCAGTACTTC
TRBD1 few TRBJ1-2 TRBV29-1 CSVQGGRSYTF TGCAGCGTTCAGGGGGGTAGGAGCTACACCTTC
. once TRBJ2-3 TRBV6-2/TRBV6-3 CASRSSFAGPDTQYF TGTGCCAGCAGAAGCAGTTTCGCGGGCCCAGATACGCAGTATTTT
. . TRBJ2-7 TRBV4-1 CASSQARDSYEQYF TGCGCCAGCAGCCAAGCGCGGGACTCCTACGAGCAGTACTTC
. . TRBJ2-7 TRBV9 CASSYDTDPSYEQYF TGTGCCAGCAGCTACGACACTGACCCCTCCTACGAGCAGTACTTC
. few TRBJ1-5 TRBV28 CASSFRSQGNQPQHF TGTGCCAGCAGTTTTCGGTCACAGGGCAATCAGCCCCAGCATTTT
TRBD2 . TRBJ2-5 TRBV4-1 CASSQVTSGRETQYF TGCGCCAGCAGCCAAGTAACTAGCGGGCGGGAGACCCAGTACTTC
. many TRBJ2-3 TRBV7-2 CASSLGQLDTQYF TGTGCCAGCAGCTTAGGACAGCTCGATACGCAGTATTTT
. . TRBJ2-5 TRBV12-3/TRBV12-4 CASSFTGTPEETQYF TGTGCCAGCAGTTTTACCGGGACCCCTGAAGAGACCCAGTACTTC
. . TRBJ2-6 TRBV28 CASSSGQEGVLTF TGTGCCAGCAGCTCAGGACAGGAGGGCGTCCTGACTTTC
TRBD1 . TRBJ2-1 TRBV20-1 CSASVRTGYNEQFF TGCAGTGCTAGCGTCCGGACAGGTTACAATGAGCAGTTCTTC
. few TRBJ1-2 TRBV30 CAWSSGRFGGYTF TGTGCCTGGAGCTCAGGGCGGTTTGGGGGCTACACCTTC
. . TRBJ1-5 TRBV7-2 CASSSWGYQPQHF TGTGCCAGCAGCTCCTGGGGGTATCAGCCCCAGCATTTT
TRBD1 . TRBJ2-1 TRBV7-2 CASSRTGADLVNEQFF TGTGCCAGCAGCCGTACAGGGGCAGACCTAGTCAATGAGCAGTTCTTC
. few TRBJ2-5 TRBV7-2 CASRLWITQETQYF TGCGCCAGCAGACTATGGATAACCCAAGAGACCCAGTACTTC
. few TRBJ2-7 TRBV12-3/TRBV12-4 CASSSVGGEGRYEQYF TGTGCCAGCAGTTCAGTTGGGGGTGAGGGTCGCTACGAGCAGTACTTC